The 21 T cell receptor beta chains presented below share a single source sample, sequenced in a study of cytomegalovirus exposure and HLA in healthy donors. Primers included in the PCR were 60 Vbeta and 13 Jbeta primers. The protocol was immunoSEQ multiplex PCR, while the TCRdb copy is restricted to in-frame clones and leaves out a portion. The sample comprises under 140,000 clones, approximately 80% of which are singletons, and 5.5% to 7% rests with the top ten. The sequenced sample was PBMCs. These receptors all come from a man aged 25-45 years in good health and CMV-seropositive.

This rearrangement joins TRBV7-3 to TRBJ2-3; TRBD2 agrees at 10 bases. The CDR3 loop spans 18 amino acids. In germline, CDR1 is SGHTA, CDR2 FQGTGA. V lost 4 bases, J lost 1 base, and 11 bases stayed unmatched. The CDR3 region is CASSSQRGGLHGTDTQYF. The CDR3 bases are TGTGCCAGCAGCTCACAGCGGGGGGGTCTCCATGGCACAGATACGCAGTATTTT.

This chain links TRBV9 with TRBJ1-5; maybe TRBD1 (5 bases). There are 14 residues in the CDR3. CDR1 and CDR2 (germline): SGDLS, YYNGEE. V was shortened by 0 bases and J by 9 bases, with 13 bases between the two germline ends. This CDR3 is CASSVGGRSRPQHF. Written as DNA, the CDR3 is TGTGCCAGCAGCGTAGGGGGCCGGAGTCGGCCCCAGCATTTT.

This clone has only a few counts. The rearrangement uses TRBV2 and TRBJ1-2; 12 nucleotides line up with TRBD1. CDR1 is SNHLY, CDR2 FYNNEI, per germline. J was trimmed by 4 bases and V by 4 bases; bases with no gene match: 4. The CDR3 sequence is 15 residues long. CDR3 protein: CASSARDRGLYGYTF. The CDR3 region has the DNA TGTGCCAGCAGTGCGCGGGACAGGGGGCTCTATGGCTACACCTTC.

This chain links TRBV2 with TRBJ2-3, with 7 bases fitting TRBD2. Germline trimming cut 6 bases from V and 7 bases from J; bases unmatched to any gene: 10. The CDR3 length is 14 residues. Germline V gives CDR1 SNHLY, CDR2 FYNNEI. The chain's CDR3 is CASRERTSKHTQYF. The CDR3 DNA reads TGTGCCAGCAGGGAAAGGACTAGTAAACATACGCAGTATTTT.

The chain is built from TRBV4-3 and TRBJ1-2; no clear D gene. CDR3 length: 15 amino acids. Germline CDR1 reads LGHNA; CDR2 reads YSLEER. Trimming removed 3 bases from V and 8 bases from J, with 19 bases in between. The CDR3 here is CASSQIENGFGGYTF. As DNA, the CDR3 is TGCGCCAGCAGCCAGATAGAGAACGGCTTCGGGGGCTACACCTTC.

This chain joins TRBV19 and TRBJ2-7; 9 bases agree with TRBD1. V lost 5 bases to trimming and J lost 6 bases; unmatched junction nucleotides: 11. The CDR3 covers 15 residues. Germline V lookup: CDR1 LNHDA, CDR2 SQIVND (reference sequence). CDR3 DNA: TGTGCCAGTAGTCCCCAACAGGGGGCCGGGGGCGAGCAGTACTTC. This codes for CASSPQQGAGGEQYF. Variable domain in full (rest from reference TRBV19 and TRBJ2-7): DGGITQSPKYLFRKEGQNVTLSCEQNLNHDAMYWYRQDPGQGLRLIYYSQIVNDFQKGDIAEGYSVSREKKESFPLTVTSAQKNPTAFYLCASSPQQGAGGEQYFGPGTRLTVT.

The chain is built from TRBV19 and TRBJ2-7; D perhaps matches TRBD1 (5 bases). The CDR3 has 14 residues. V lost 1 base, J lost 1 base, and 8 bases lay in between. In germline, CDR1 is LNHDA, CDR2 SQIVND (reference sequence). CDR3 DNA: TGTGCCAGTAGTATAGGACAGTGGTCCTACGAGCAGTACTTC. Translating gives CASSIGQWSYEQYF.

The CDR3, as DNA: TGCAGCGTTGGCGGGGGGGCGGGCACAGATACGCAGTATTTT. This gives the protein CSVGGGAGTDTQYF. J is TRBJ2-3 and V is TRBV29-1; 9 bases align to TRBD2. Germline values: CDR1 SQVTM, CDR2 ANQGSEA. The CDR3 is made up of 14 amino acids. V trimming: 4 bases; J trimming: 1 base; junction bases outside the gene matches: 3.

V gene TRBV7-3 combines with J gene TRBJ2-1; 8 nucleotides align to TRBD2. The CDR3 contains 16 residues. Looked up from germline, CDR1 is SGHTA and CDR2 is FQGTGA. Unmatched junction bases numbered 12, after V lost 3 bases and J lost 8 bases. CDR3 nucleotide sequence: TGTGCCAGCAGCTTCTCGGGGGGGCCTACGGCCTATGAGCAGTTCTTC. Its protein is CASSFSGGPTAYEQFF. The full variable domain, with the rest looked up from reference TRBV7-3 and TRBJ2-1, is GAGVSQTPSNKVTEKGKYVELRCDPISGHTALYWYRQSLGQGPEFLIYFQGTGAADDSGLPNDRFFAVRPEGSVSTLKIQRTERGDSAVYLCASSFSGGPTAYEQFFGPGTRLTVL.

V gene TRBV19 combines with J gene TRBJ2-3; weak D call: TRBD1 (6 bases). Looked up from germline, CDR1 is LNHDA and CDR2 is SQIVND (reference sequence). CDR3 length: 14 amino acids. V was trimmed by 7 bases and J by 2 bases, leaving 13 bases between them. Written as DNA, the CDR3 is TGTGCCAGTAAGGACAGTTCAGACACAGATACGCAGTATTTT. Translating it yields CASKDSSDTDTQYF.

The V gene is TRBV7-8, the J gene TRBJ1-2; D ambiguous. Trimming left V 5 bases short and J 8 bases short, with 18 bases between. CDR1 and CDR2 (germline): SGHVS, FQNEAQ. This CDR3 has 14 amino acids. The CDR3 region has the DNA TGTGCCAGCAGCAGCGGACCGGAGGGTGACGGCTACACCTTC. It translates to CASSSGPEGDGYTF.

The chain uses TRBV2 and TRBJ1-2; D is perhaps TRBD1 (6 bases). The CDR3 has 10 residues. Trimming left V 8 bases short and J 7 bases short, with 8 bases between. Germline V lookup: CDR1 SNHLY, CDR2 FYNNEI. The CDR3 DNA reads TGTGCCAGCGTCAGGGGTGGCTACACCTTC. It codes for CASVRGGYTF. The full variable domain, rest sourced from reference TRBV2 and TRBJ1-2, is EPEVTQTPSHQVTQMGQEVILRCVPISNHLYFYWYRQILGQKVEFLVSFYNNEISEKSEIFDDQFSVERPDGSNFTLKIRSTKLEDSAMYFCASVRGGYTFGSGTRLTVV.

This sequence joins TRBV19 and TRBJ2-1; tentatively, D is TRBD2 (5 bases). V dropped 4 bases and J dropped 7 bases, with 14 bases sitting between them. Germline V gene sequence: CDR1 LNHDA, CDR2 SQIVND (reference sequence). This CDR3 is built from 14 residues. The CDR3 loop is CASSTGPEGNEQFF. The CDR3 DNA sequence: TGTGCCAGTAGTACCGGACCCGAGGGAAATGAGCAGTTCTTC.

In this sample, this clone turned up once. This chain connects TRBV11-2 to TRBJ1-3; D call uncertain. The CDR3 loop spans 17 amino acids. CDR1 and CDR2 from the germline V gene are SGHAT and FQNNGV. Trimming removed 2 bases from V and 0 bases from J, with 14 bases in between. CDR3 nucleotides: TGTGCCAGCAGCTTACCGTTCCAGGCCGCCTCTGGAAACACCATATATTTT. Amino acids: CASSLPFQAASGNTIYF.

V and J are TRBV28 and TRBJ2-3; TRBD2 aligns across 7 bases. The germline V gene has CDR1 MDHEN and CDR2 SYDVKM. This CDR3 has 15 amino acids. After removal of 6 bases from V and 3 bases from J, the junction contained 9 bases not matched to a gene. The CDR3 sequence is CASRARDYSTDTQYF. CDR3 nucleotide sequence: TGTGCCAGCAGAGCCCGGGACTATTCAACAGATACGCAGTATTTT.

This chain links TRBV11-3 with TRBJ1-3, with D hard to call. V gave up 1 base and J gave up 0 bases, with 7 bases separating them. CDR3 length: 15 residues. CDR1 SGHNT and CDR2 YENEEA come from the germline V gene. The CDR3 nucleotides are TGTGCCAGCAGCTTAGTGGGCAGCTCTGGAAACACCATATATTTT. It codes for CASSLVGSSGNTIYF. The variable domain in full, completed from reference TRBV11-3 and TRBJ1-3, reads EAGVVQSPRYKIIEKKQPVAFWCNPISGHNTLYWYLQNLGQGPELLIRYENEEAVDDSQLPKDRFSAERLKGVDSTLKIQPAELGDSAVYLCASSLVGSSGNTIYFGEGSWLTVV.

This chain uses TRBV7-8 with TRBJ2-2, with D perhaps TRBD2 (5 bases). CDR1 is SGHVS, CDR2 FQNEAQ, per germline. The CDR3 sequence is 15 residues long. Between the trimmed V and J ends, which lost 4 bases and 3 bases, there was a span of 12 bases. CDR3 region: CASSSGLRDTGELFF. The CDR3 coding sequence is TGTGCCAGCAGCTCCGGACTGAGAGACACCGGGGAGCTGTTTTTT. Combining the CDR3 with reference TRBV7-8 and TRBJ2-2 gives the whole variable domain GAGVSQSPRYKVAKRGQDVALRCDPISGHVSLFWYQQALGQGPEFLTYFQNEAQLDKSGLPSDRFFAERPEGSVSTLKIQRTQQEDSAVYLCASSSGLRDTGELFFGEGSRLTVL.

The chain is built from TRBV5-1 and TRBJ1-6; 8 bases fit TRBD1. The CDR3 length is 16 residues. With V trimmed by 3 bases and J by 7 bases, 9 bases remained unmatched. Germline values: CDR1 SGHRS, CDR2 YFSETQ. The CDR3 reads CASSSTGGVGNSPLHF. In DNA, the CDR3 is TGCGCCAGCAGCTCTACAGGGGGGGTTGGCAATTCACCCCTCCACTTT. The full variable domain, rest sourced from reference TRBV5-1 and TRBJ1-6, is KAGVTQTPRYLIKTRGQQVTLSCSPISGHRSVSWYQQTPGQGLQFLFEYFSETQRNKGNFPGRFSGRQFSNSRSEMNVSTLELGDSALYLCASSSTGGVGNSPLHFGNGTRLTVT.

This clone was counted a few times. This chain connects TRBV5-4 to TRBJ1-1; 11 bases align to TRBD1. There are 12 residues in the CDR3. CDR1 and CDR2 (germline): SGHNT, YYREEE (reference sequence). Trimming took 7 bases from V and 8 from J; bases not matched to a gene: 4. CDR3 amino acids: CASSRDRGEAFF. CDR3 bases: TGTGCCAGCTCTAGGGACAGGGGGGAAGCTTTCTTT.

The count of this clone is one. The chain links TRBV27 to TRBJ2-7, with 9 bases fitting TRBD1. Germline V CDR1 and CDR2: MNHEY, SMNVEV (reference sequence). CDR3 length: 14 residues. V lost 4 bases, J lost 3 bases, and 4 bases stayed unmatched. CDR3 loop: CASSSSGQGYEQYF. The CDR3 DNA is TGTGCCAGCAGTTCATCGGGACAGGGCTACGAGCAGTACTTC.

The V call is TRBV19, the J call TRBJ2-3; TRBD2 agrees at 14 bases. V shed 5 bases and J 6 bases; nucleotides not matched to a gene: 7. This CDR3 has 16 amino acids. From germline, CDR1 is LNHDA and CDR2 SQIVND (reference sequence). CDR3: CASSAQTSGGADTQYF. CDR3 nucleotide sequence: TGTGCCAGTAGTGCTCAGACTAGCGGGGGGGCCGATACGCAGTATTTT.